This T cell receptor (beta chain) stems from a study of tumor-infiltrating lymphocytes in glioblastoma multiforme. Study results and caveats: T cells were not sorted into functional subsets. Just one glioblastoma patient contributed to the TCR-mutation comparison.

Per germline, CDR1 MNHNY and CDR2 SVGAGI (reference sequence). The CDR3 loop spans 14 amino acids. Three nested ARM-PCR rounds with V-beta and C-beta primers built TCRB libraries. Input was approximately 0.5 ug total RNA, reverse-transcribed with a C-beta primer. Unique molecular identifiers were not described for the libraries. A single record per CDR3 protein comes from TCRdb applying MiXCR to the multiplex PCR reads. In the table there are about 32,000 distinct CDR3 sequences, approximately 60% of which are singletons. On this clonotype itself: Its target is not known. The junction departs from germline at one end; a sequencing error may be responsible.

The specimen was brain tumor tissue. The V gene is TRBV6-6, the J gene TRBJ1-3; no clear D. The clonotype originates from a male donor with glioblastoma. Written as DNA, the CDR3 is TGTGCCAGCAGTTCTCAGGACTCCGGAAACGCCATATATTTT. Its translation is CASSSQDSGNAIYF.